This T cell receptor (beta chain) was observed in a study of T cell changes during pregnancy in multiple sclerosis. This CDR3 region has 14 residues. Germline assignment: CDR1 MNHEY and CDR2 SVGAGI. The V end was cut by 5 bases, the J end by 8 bases, with 16 bases between. TCRdb's table, derived via immunoSEQ multiplex PCR, lists solely in-frame clones and lacks some. The sample shows about 43,000 clones, approximately 91% of them seen only once. V usage is TRBV6-5 and J usage is TRBJ2-1, with D possibly TRBD2 on 5 matching bases. This sequence was found in a female donor with multiple sclerosis, enrolled in a pregnancy study. The sample comprised PBMCs (not recorded whether the cells were cultured). CDR3 DNA sequence: TGTGCCAGCAGTGCTACGGGCGGGTGGGATGAGCAGTTCTTC. Amino acids: CASSATGGWDEQFF.